Sequencing of this T cell receptor beta chain was carried out in a study of Graves' ophthalmopathy and Graves' hyperthyroidism (dated by TCRdb to the late 2010s). Study-wide context: Peripheral blood was collected at initial diagnosis, prior to any treatment. TCR beta repertoire signatures were used to distinguish Graves' ophthalmopathy from Graves' hyperthyroidism and to predict progression to ophthalmopathy. In total, 135 blood samples were TCR-sequenced: some 40 ophthalmopathy, some 75 hyperthyroidism and approximately 17 hyperthyroidism-to-ophthalmopathy patients. A discovery set of 90 to 100 patients (43 ophthalmopathy, around 57 stable hyperthyroidism) was enrolled to explore V-J signatures distinguishing ophthalmopathy from hyperthyroidism. The independent validation cohort included approximately 19 hyperthyroidism patients plus 17 patients who later progressed from hyperthyroidism to ophthalmopathy. In over five hyperthyroidism patients, the T-cell repertoires found in thyroid tissue were compared with those found in blood. Following sample collection, hyperthyroidism patients were given methimazole at a starting dose of 30 mg daily, and ophthalmopathy patients were given high-dose intravenous methylprednisolone.

TCR beta CDR3 regions were amplified from RNA transcripts for repertoire sequencing. The first round of RT-PCR was done with HTBI primers and the Qiagen OneStep RT-PCR kit, and was followed by a second round of multiplex PCR, then size selection and purification. Sequencing of the libraries was carried out on an Illumina HiSeq2000 in paired-end mode with 100 bp reads. The paper's processing steps were these. SOAPnuke was used for read processing, and reads with adapters, uncalled bases, a mean Phred below 15, or no exact constant-primer or identifier match were discarded. COPE v1.2.5 was used to merge the high-quality paired reads. Clonotypes were defined as unique nucleotide sequences and were aligned to IMGT TRB V, D and J references using MiTCR v1.1. Only V-J combinations with frequency above 0.0001 were analysed, covering 99% to 99.2% of repertoires. For each V-J combination, a TCR clonal expansion and chaos score was defined as the ratio of F50 clonal expansion to chaos observed in the TCRdist matrix. Features were reduced by Welch's t-statistics and random forest to 10 to 15 V-J combinations, which fed a naive Bayes classifier. The similarity between thyroid and blood repertoires was quantified using the Morisita-Horn index. The public sequencing data were trimmed at Q25 with fastp and processed into clonotypes with MiXCR by TCRdb, which kept only in-frame beta chains. One record per CDR3 amino acid sequence lists the most common genes and DNA. The V and J calls and clone size are TCRdb's, not the authors'. In this sample the table shows about 740,000 distinct CDR3 sequences, roughly two fifths of which occur a single time. Together, the top ten hold approximately 43% of the sample.

Overall study outcomes, separate from this receptor: In validation, the model predicted ophthalmopathy progression with about 64% sensitivity and 72.22% specificity; fewer than 15 predicted patients were CT-confirmed with GO in a median of approximately 6.5 months. Most of the expanded thyroid clonotypes with a frequency above 0.001 were also detected in blood, and it was suggested that the thyroid immune response may be reflected by blood repertoires. In cross-validation, the 13-signature model distinguished ophthalmopathy from stable hyperthyroidism with around 90% sensitivity and 81% to 82% specificity, while in the test set the corresponding values were about 79% and 69%. Sample size was not statistically predetermined, and group allocation was not concealed from the investigators.

Ophthalmopathy patients were characterized by moderately to severely active disease, a Clinical Activity Score of at least 3, a NOSPECS grade of at least 4, and a disease duration under 3 months. Patients with other autoimmune diseases, uncontrolled infections, pregnancy or lactation were excluded from the study. Clinical symptoms, serum thyroxine, TRAb, thyroid ultrasound and orbital computed tomography were used for diagnosis. Using Ficoll-Paque density gradient centrifugation, PBMCs were isolated from approximately 11 ml of fresh peripheral blood. Trizol reagent was used to extract the total RNA, and its quality was then checked on an Agilent 2100 Bioanalyzer. As to this clonotype: Its recognized antigen is unknown. Per-nucleotide qualities are absent, and no much larger clonotype sits a single base away.

The specimen sequenced was peripheral blood. The sequence was collected from an adult man with Graves' ophthalmopathy.

In nucleotides, the sequence is TGTGCCAGCAGTTCGCCCGGGACTAGCGGCCAAGAGACCCAGTACTTC. The encoded protein is CASSSPGTSGQETQYF. The chain joins TRBV12-3 or TRBV12-4 to TRBJ2-5, with 11 bases matching TRBD2. The CDR3 has 16 amino acids, counting the end cysteine and phenylalanine. Only CDR3 DNA is held: 48 bases, read in frame from base 1. Trimmed from V: 4 bases; trimmed from J: 1 base; junction bases lacking a gene match: 5.